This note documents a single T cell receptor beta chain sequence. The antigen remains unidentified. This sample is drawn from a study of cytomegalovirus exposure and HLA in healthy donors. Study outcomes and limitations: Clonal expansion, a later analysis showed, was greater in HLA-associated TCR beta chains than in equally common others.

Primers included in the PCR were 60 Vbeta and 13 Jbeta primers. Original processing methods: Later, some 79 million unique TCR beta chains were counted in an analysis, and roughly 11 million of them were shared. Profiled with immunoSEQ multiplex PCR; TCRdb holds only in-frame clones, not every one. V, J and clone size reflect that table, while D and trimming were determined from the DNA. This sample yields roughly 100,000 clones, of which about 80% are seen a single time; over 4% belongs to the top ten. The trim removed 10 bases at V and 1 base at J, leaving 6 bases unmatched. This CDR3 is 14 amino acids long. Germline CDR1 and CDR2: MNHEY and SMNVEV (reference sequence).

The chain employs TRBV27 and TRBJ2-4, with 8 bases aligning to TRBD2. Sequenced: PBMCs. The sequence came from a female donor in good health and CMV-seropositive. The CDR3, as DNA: TGTGCCAACCCGGGAGGGGGGGCCAAAAACATTCAGTACTTC. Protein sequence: CANPGGGAKNIQYF.